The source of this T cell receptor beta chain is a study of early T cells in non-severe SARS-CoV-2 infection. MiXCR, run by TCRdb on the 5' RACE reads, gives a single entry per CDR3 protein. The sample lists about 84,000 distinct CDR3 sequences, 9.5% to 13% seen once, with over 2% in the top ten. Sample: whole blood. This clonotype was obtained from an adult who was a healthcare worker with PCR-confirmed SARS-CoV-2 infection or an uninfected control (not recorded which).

CDR3 sequence: CASSPKLVQRQFF. In nucleotides, the CDR3 is TGTGCCAGCAGTCCTAAACTAGTGCAACGGCAGTTCTTC. The chain is built from TRBV28 and TRBJ2-1; D may be TRBD2 (5 bases). Looked up from germline, CDR1 is MDHEN and CDR2 is SYDVKM. The CDR3 runs 13 residues. The V gene lost 5 bases and the J gene lost 12 bases, with 17 bases spanning the gap. The whole variable domain, remainder taken from reference TRBV28 and TRBJ2-1, is DVKVTQSSRYLVKRTGEKVFLECVQDMDHENMFWYRQDPGLGLRLIYFSYDVKMKEKGDIPEGYSVSREKKERFSLILESASTNQTSMYLCASSPKLVQRQFFGPGTRLTVL.